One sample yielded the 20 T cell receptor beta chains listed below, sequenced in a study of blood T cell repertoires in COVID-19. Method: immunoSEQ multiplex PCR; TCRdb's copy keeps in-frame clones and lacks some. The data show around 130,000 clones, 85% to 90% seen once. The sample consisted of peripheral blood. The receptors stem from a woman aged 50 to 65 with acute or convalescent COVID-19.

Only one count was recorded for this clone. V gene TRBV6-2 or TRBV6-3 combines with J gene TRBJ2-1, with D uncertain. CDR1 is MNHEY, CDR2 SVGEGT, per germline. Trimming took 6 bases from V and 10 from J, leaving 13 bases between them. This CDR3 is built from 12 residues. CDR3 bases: TGTGCCAGCAGCCAAACCGGAGTAGAGCAGTTCTTC. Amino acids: CASSQTGVEQFF.

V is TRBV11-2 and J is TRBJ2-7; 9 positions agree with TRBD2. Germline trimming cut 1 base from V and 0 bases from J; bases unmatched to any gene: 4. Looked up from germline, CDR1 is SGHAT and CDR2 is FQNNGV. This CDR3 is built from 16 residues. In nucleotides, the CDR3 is TGTGCCAGCAGCTTAGGTGCTAGCGGGATCTCCTACGAGCAGTACTTC. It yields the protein CASSLGASGISYEQYF.

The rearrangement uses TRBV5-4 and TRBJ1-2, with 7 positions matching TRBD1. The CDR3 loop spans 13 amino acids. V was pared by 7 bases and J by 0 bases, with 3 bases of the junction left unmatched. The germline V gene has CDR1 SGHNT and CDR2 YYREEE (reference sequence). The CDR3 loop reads CASGGTANYGYTF. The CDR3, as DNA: TGTGCCAGCGGCGGGACAGCTAACTATGGCTACACCTTC.

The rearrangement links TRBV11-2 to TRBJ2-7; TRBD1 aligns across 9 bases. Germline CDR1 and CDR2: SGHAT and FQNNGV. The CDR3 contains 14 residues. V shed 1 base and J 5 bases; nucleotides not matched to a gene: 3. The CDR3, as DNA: TGTGCCAGCAGCTTAGCACAGGGGGCTCACGAGCAGTACTTC. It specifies CASSLAQGAHEQYF.

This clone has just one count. DNA for the CDR3: TGTGCCAGCAGTCCGATATCTCAGGGGGGAACTGAAGCTTTCTTT. Translation: CASSPISQGGTEAFF. V gene TRBV7-7 combines with J gene TRBJ1-1; 7 bases align to TRBD1. The CDR3 runs 15 residues. Germline trimming cut 6 bases from V and 5 bases from J; bases unmatched to any gene: 12. Germline V gene lookup returns CDR1 SSHAT and CDR2 FNYEAQ (reference sequence). The full variable domain, in which reference TRBV7-7 and TRBJ1-1 provide the parts outside the CDR3, is GAGVSQSPRYKVTKRGQDVTLRCDPISSHATLYWYQQALGQGPEFLTYFNYEAQPDKSGLPSDRFSAERPEGSISTLTIQRTEQRDSAMYRCASSPISQGGTEAFFGQGTRLTVV.

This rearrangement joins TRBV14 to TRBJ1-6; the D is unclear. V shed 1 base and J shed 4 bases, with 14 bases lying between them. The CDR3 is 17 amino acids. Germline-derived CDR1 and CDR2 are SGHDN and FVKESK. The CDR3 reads CASSQVKLAPYNSPLHF. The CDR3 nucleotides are TGTGCCAGCAGCCAAGTTAAGTTAGCGCCATATAATTCACCCCTCCACTTT.

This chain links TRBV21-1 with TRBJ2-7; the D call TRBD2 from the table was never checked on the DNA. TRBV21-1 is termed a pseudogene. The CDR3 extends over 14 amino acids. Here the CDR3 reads CASSKRGTNYEQYF. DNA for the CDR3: TGTGCCAGCAGCAAGCGGGGGACTAACTACGAGCAGTACTTC.

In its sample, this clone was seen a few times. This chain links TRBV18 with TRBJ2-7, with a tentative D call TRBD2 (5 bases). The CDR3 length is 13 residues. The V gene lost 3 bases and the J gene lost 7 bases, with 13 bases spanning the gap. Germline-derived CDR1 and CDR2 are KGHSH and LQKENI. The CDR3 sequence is CASSPDEGFEQYF. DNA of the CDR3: TGTGCCAGCTCACCCGATGAGGGTTTTGAGCAGTACTTC.

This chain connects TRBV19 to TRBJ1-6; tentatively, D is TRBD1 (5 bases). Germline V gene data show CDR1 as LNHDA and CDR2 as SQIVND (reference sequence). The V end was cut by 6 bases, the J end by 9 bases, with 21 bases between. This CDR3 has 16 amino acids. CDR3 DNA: TGTGCCAGTAGCTCTCGGGAGGGAACGGGGGGTTCACCCCTCCACTTT. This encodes CASSSREGTGGSPLHF.

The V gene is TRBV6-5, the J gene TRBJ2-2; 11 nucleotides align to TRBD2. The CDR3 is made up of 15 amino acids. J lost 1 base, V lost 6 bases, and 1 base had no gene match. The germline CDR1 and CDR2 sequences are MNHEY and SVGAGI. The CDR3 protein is CASRGTSGNTGELFF. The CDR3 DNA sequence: TGTGCCAGCAGGGGGACTAGCGGGAACACCGGGGAGCTGTTTTTT.

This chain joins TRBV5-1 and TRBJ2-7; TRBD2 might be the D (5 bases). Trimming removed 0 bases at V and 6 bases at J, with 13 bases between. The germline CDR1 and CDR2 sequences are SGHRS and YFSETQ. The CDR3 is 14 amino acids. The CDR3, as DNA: TGCGCCAGCAGCTTGGAGCTAGCACCAGGCGAGCAGTACTTC. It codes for CASSLELAPGEQYF. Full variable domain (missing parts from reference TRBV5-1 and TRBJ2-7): KAGVTQTPRYLIKTRGQQVTLSCSPISGHRSVSWYQQTPGQGLQFLFEYFSETQRNKGNFPGRFSGRQFSNSRSEMNVSTLELGDSALYLCASSLELAPGEQYFGPGTRLTVT.

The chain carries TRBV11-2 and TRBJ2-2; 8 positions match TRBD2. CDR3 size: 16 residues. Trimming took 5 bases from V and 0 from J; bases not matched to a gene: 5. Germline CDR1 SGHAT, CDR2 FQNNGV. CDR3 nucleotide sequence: TGTGCCAGCAGCGGAGCTAGCGGGCCGAACACCGGGGAGCTGTTTTTT. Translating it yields CASSGASGPNTGELFF.

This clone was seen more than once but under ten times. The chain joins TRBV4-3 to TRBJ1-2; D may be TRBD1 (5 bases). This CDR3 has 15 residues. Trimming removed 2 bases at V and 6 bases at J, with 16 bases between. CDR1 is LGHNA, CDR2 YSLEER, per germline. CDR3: CASSQNLRGFNGYTF. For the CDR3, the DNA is TGCGCCAGCAGCCAAAATTTAAGGGGATTCAATGGCTACACCTTC.

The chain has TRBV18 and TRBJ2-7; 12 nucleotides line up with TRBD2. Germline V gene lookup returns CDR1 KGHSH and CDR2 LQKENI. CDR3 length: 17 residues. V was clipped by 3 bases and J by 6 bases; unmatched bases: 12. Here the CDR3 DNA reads TGTGCCAGCTCACCGGCTAGCGGGGGGGCCTCTCCTGTCGAGCAGTACTTC. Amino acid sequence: CASSPASGGASPVEQYF.

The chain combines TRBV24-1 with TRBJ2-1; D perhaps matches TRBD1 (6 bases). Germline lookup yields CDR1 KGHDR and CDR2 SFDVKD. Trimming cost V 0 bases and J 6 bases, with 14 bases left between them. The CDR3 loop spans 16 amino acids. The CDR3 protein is CATSDLRVGAGNEQFF. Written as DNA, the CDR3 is TGTGCCACCAGTGATTTGAGGGTGGGGGCCGGCAATGAGCAGTTCTTC.

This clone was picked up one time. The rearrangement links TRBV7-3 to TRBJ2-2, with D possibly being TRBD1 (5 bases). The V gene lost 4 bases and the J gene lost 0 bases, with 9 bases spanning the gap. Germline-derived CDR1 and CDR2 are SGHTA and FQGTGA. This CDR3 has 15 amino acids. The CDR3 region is CASSSQGSNTGELFF. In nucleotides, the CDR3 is TGTGCCAGCAGCTCCCAGGGTTCGAACACCGGGGAGCTGTTTTTT.

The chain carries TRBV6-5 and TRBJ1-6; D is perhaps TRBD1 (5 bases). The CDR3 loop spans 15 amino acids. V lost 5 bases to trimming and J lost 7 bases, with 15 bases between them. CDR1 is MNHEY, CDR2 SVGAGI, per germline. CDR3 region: CASSHPGGDNSPLHF. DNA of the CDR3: TGTGCCAGCAGTCACCCGGGGGGGGACAATTCACCCCTCCACTTT.

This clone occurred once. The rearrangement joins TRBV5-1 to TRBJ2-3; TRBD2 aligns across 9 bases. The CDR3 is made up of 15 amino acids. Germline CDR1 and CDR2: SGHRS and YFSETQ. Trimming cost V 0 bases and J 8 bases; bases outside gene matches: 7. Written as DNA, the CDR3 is TGCGCCAGCAGCTTGGGCGGGGGGGCTTTGGGTACGCAGTATTTT. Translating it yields CASSLGGGALGTQYF.

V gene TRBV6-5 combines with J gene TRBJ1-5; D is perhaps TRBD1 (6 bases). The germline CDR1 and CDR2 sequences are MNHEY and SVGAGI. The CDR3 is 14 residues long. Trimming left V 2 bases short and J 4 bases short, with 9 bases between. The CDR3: CASSYQQGNQPQHF. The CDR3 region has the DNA TGTGCCAGCAGTTACCAACAGGGAAATCAGCCCCAGCATTTT.

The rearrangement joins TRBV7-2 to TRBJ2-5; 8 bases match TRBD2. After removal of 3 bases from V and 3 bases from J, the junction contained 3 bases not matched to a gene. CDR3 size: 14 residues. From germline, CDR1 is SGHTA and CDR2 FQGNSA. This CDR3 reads CASSFDSGKETQYF. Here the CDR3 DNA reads TGTGCCAGCAGCTTCGATAGCGGGAAAGAGACCCAGTACTTC.